These 31 T cell receptor beta chains were sequenced from one sample in a study of blood T cell repertoires in COVID-19. Method: immunoSEQ multiplex PCR; TCRdb's copy keeps in-frame clones and lacks some. Among 200,000 to 250,000 clones, around nine tenths were seen once, and the ten largest hold under 2%. Sequencing used peripheral blood. These receptors originate from a woman aged 55-70 years who had recovered from COVID-19.

The genes are TRBV27 and TRBJ1-2; D remains unclear. Per germline, CDR1 MNHEY and CDR2 SMNVEV (reference sequence). CDR3 length equals 14 residues. V was clipped by 4 bases and J by 8 bases, with 17 bases between them. The CDR3 DNA is TGTGCCAGCAGTTACCCGGGATTTTGTTGGGGCTACACCTTC. Protein sequence: CASSYPGFCWGYTF.

A single count supports this clone. This chain connects TRBV5-6 to TRBJ2-5, with TRBD2 matching over 7 bases. Germline CDR1 is SGHDT and CDR2 is YYEEEE. CDR3 length: 15 residues. The V and J ends lost 0 bases and 4 bases, in that order; junction bases with no gene match: 6. CDR3 DNA sequence: TGTGCCAGCAGCTTGGATTTGGGAGGGGCAGAGACCCAGTACTTC. Amino acids: CASSLDLGGAETQYF.

The rearrangement uses TRBV5-4 and TRBJ2-6; 12 nucleotides agree with TRBD2. CDR1 SGHNT and CDR2 YYREEE come from the germline V gene (reference sequence). This CDR3 comprises 19 residues. Trimming removed 3 bases from V and 1 base from J; junction bases left unmatched: 8. The CDR3 loop is CASSSGLAGGPSGANVLTF. The CDR3 DNA reads as TGTGCCAGCAGCTCGGGCCTAGCGGGGGGGCCTTCTGGGGCCAACGTCCTGACTTTC.

The chain uses TRBV2 and TRBJ2-1, with 8 bases that match TRBD1. Germline-derived CDR1 and CDR2 are SNHLY and FYNNEI. V lost 7 bases to trimming and J lost 6 bases; unmatched junction nucleotides: 8. The CDR3 has 14 amino acids. The CDR3 DNA sequence: TGTGCCAGCATAACAGGGGGTAGGGGCAATGAGCAGTTCTTC. Translation: CASITGGRGNEQFF.

The rearrangement links TRBV7-2 to TRBJ2-7, with 7 bases aligning to TRBD1. This CDR3 has 15 amino acids. V shed 2 bases, J shed 1 base, and the junction held 5 bases outside the gene matches. Germline V gene data show CDR1 as SGHTA and CDR2 as FQGNSA. CDR3 protein: CASSLPGTESYEQYF. The CDR3 DNA follows: TGTGCCAGCAGCTTACCCGGGACAGAGTCCTACGAGCAGTACTTC. Full variable domain (missing parts from reference TRBV7-2 and TRBJ2-7): GAGVSQSPSNKVTEKGKDVELRCDPISGHTALYWYRQSLGQGLEFLIYFQGNSAPDKSGLPSDRFSAERTGGSVSTLTIQRTQQEDSAVYLCASSLPGTESYEQYFGPGTRLTVT.

This rearrangement joins TRBV6-4 to TRBJ2-4; D not certain. The germline V gene has CDR1 MRHNA and CDR2 SNTAGT. The CDR3 loop spans 18 amino acids. V was cut by 0 bases and J by 1 base, with 16 bases left in between. The CDR3 DNA is TGTGCCAGCAGTGACTCGATCGGTGGGTCGCGGGCCAAAAACATTCAGTACTTC. Translating gives CASSDSIGGSRAKNIQYF.

The chain has TRBV9 and TRBJ1-3; D possibly corresponds to TRBD1 (6 bases). The V gene lost 5 bases and the J gene lost 0 bases, with 18 bases spanning the gap. The CDR3 runs to 17 residues. Germline CDR1 SGDLS, CDR2 YYNGEE. The CDR3 is CASSVTQGSPSGNTIYF. CDR3 nucleotides: TGTGCCAGCAGTGTCACTCAGGGGTCACCCTCTGGAAACACCATATATTTT.

The J gene is TRBJ2-6, the V gene TRBV9; 7 bases match TRBD1. Looked up from germline, CDR1 is SGDLS and CDR2 is YYNGEE. CDR3 length: 15 amino acids. J lost 2 bases, V lost 2 bases, and 1 base had no gene match. The chain's CDR3 is CASSVRGTGANVLTF. The CDR3 DNA sequence: TGTGCCAGCAGCGTCAGGGGGACTGGGGCCAACGTCCTGACTTTC.

About this clone: At one of its ends the junction is not consistent with the germline gene, which may arise from a read error. The genes are TRBV6-2 or TRBV6-3 and TRBJ2-7, with no clear D. Germline V lookup: CDR1 MNHEY, CDR2 SVGEGT. There are 12 residues in the CDR3. CDR3 nucleotides: TGTGCCAGCAGTTATATGCCCCCTCGGTTCGACTTC. This sequence encodes CASSYMPPRFDF.

This clone occurred once. V usage is TRBV28 and J usage is TRBJ2-3; D ambiguous. CDR3 size: 13 residues. Deletions cut 9 bases from V and 0 bases from J, with 10 bases between. Germline V lookup: CDR1 MDHEN, CDR2 SYDVKM. The DNA of the CDR3 is TGTGCCAGTGCGCCCCGAAGCACAGATACGCAGTATTTT. The encoded protein is CASAPRSTDTQYF. The variable domain in full, completed from reference TRBV28 and TRBJ2-3, reads DVKVTQSSRYLVKRTGEKVFLECVQDMDHENMFWYRQDPGLGLRLIYFSYDVKMKEKGDIPEGYSVSREKKERFSLILESASTNQTSMYLCASAPRSTDTQYFGPGTRLTVL.

The chain couples TRBV5-1 to TRBJ2-5; D may be TRBD1 (7 bases). The CDR3 is made up of 14 amino acids. Trimming left V 4 bases short and J 2 bases short, with 12 bases between. The germline V gene encodes CDR1 SGHRS and CDR2 YFSETQ. The CDR3 nucleotides are TGCGCCAGCAGCCTGACAGGGAGGCAAGAGACCCAGTACTTC. This encodes CASSLTGRQETQYF.

CDR3 sequence: CASSLGPAGGKYNEQFF. The CDR3 nucleotides read TGTGCCAGCAGCTTGGGACCGGCGGGGGGAAAATACAATGAGCAGTTCTTC. The chain carries TRBV5-5 and TRBJ2-1, with 8 bases matching TRBD2. The CDR3 sequence is 17 residues long. Unmatched junction bases numbered 9, after V lost 0 bases and J lost 4 bases. Germline CDR1 and CDR2: SGHKS and YYEKEE (reference sequence).

The chain joins TRBV3-1 (or the pseudogene TRBV3-2) to TRBJ1-1; D uncertain. V lost 5 bases and J 0 bases, leaving 7 bases between the germline ends. CDR3 length equals 13 residues. Germline V CDR1 and CDR2: LGHDT, YNNKEL (reference sequence). CDR3 residues: CASSDTLNTEAFF. The CDR3 DNA is TGTGCCAGCAGCGACACCTTGAACACTGAAGCTTTCTTT.

CDR3 in amino acids: CASSSGRLDRRFWGYTF. The CDR3 coding sequence is TGTGCCAGCAGCTCCGGCCGGTTAGACAGGCGCTTTTGGGGCTACACCTTC. This rearrangement joins TRBV5-6 to TRBJ1-2, with a weak D call TRBD1 (6 bases). Germline loops: CDR1 SGHDT, CDR2 YYEEEE. V lost 3 bases and J 8 bases, leaving 26 bases between the germline ends. The CDR3 sequence is 17 residues long. The full variable domain, with the rest looked up from reference TRBV5-6 and TRBJ1-2, is DAGVTQSPTHLIKTRGQQVTLRCSPKSGHDTVSWYQQALGQGPQFIFQYYEEEERQRGNFPDRFSGHQFPNYSSELNVNALLLGDSALYLCASSSGRLDRRFWGYTFGSGTRLTVV.

Notes on this clone: Other DNA sequences of this sample code for an identical CDR3. V usage is TRBV6-5 and J usage is TRBJ2-1; 8 bases fit TRBD2. Germline CDR1 is MNHEY and CDR2 is SVGAGI. The V and J ends lost 2 bases and 3 bases, in that order; junction bases with no gene match: 3. This CDR3 has 15 amino acids. This CDR3 is CASSYGLASYNEQFF. As DNA, the CDR3 is TGTGCCAGCAGTTACGGACTAGCTAGCTACAATGAGCAGTTCTTC.

The sample holds a few counts of this clone. The genes are TRBV7-2 and TRBJ2-2, with D possibly matching TRBD2 (7 bases). Trimming took 4 bases from V and 2 from J, leaving 17 bases between them. From germline, CDR1 is SGHTA and CDR2 FQGNSA. The CDR3 has 17 residues. For the CDR3, the DNA is TGTGCCAGCAGCTCCCTGGGGGGGGGCTCAAACACCGGGGAGCTGTTTTTT. It translates to CASSSLGGGSNTGELFF.

This clone was counted a few times. CDR3 DNA sequence: TGTGCCAGCAGCTTTCCGGGGGGCTCCAATGAGCAGTTCTTC. Translating it yields CASSFPGGSNEQFF. The chain joins TRBV7-9 to TRBJ2-1; tentatively, D is TRBD2 (7 bases). CDR3 length equals 14 residues. The germline V and J ends were trimmed by 3 bases and 6 bases, with 12 bases remaining between them. Germline V CDR1 and CDR2: SEHNR, FQNEAQ (reference sequence).

V is TRBV6-6 and J is TRBJ2-2; D call uncertain. The V end lost 11 bases, the J end lost 6 bases, and 16 bases lay between the germline ends. The CDR3 has 13 amino acids. Germline CDR1 and CDR2: MNHNY and SVGAGI (reference sequence). CDR3 in amino acids: CALGRVGPGELFF. The CDR3 region has the DNA TGTGCCCTTGGCCGGGTCGGTCCCGGGGAGCTGTTTTTT.

V is TRBV6-5 and J is TRBJ1-1, with a possible D match to TRBD1 (6 bases). Trimming stripped 2 bases from V and 8 bases from J, with 12 bases between. The CDR3 runs to 13 residues. Per germline, CDR1 MNHEY and CDR2 SVGAGI. CDR3: CASSYVPGTEAFF. CDR3 bases: TGTGCCAGCAGTTACGTACCTGGGACAGAAGCTTTCTTT.

This clone was detected only once. The chain carries TRBV4-2 and TRBJ2-3; D unresolved. CDR1 and CDR2 (germline): LGHNA, YNFKEQ. The CDR3 runs 15 residues. V lost 1 base and J 1 base, leaving 9 bases between the germline ends. The CDR3 DNA reads TGTGCCAGCAGCCAAGTTGGTAGCCGCACAGATACGCAGTATTTT. Protein product: CASSQVGSRTDTQYF.

The chain recombines TRBV5-4 with TRBJ1-2; 12 bases line up with TRBD1. The CDR3 length is 14 residues. Trimming at V came to 5 bases and at J to 3 bases, leaving 2 bases not matched to a gene. Looked up from germline, CDR1 is SGHNT and CDR2 is YYREEE (reference sequence). The CDR3 is CASRGTGGDYGYTF. The CDR3 nucleotides are TGTGCCAGCAGGGGGACAGGGGGCGACTATGGCTACACCTTC. The full variable domain, in which reference TRBV5-4 and TRBJ1-2 provide the parts outside the CDR3, is ETGVTQSPTHLIKTRGQQVTLRCSSQSGHNTVSWYQQALGQGPQFIFQYYREEENGRGNFPPRFSGLQFPNYSSELNVNALELDDSALYLCASRGTGGDYGYTFGSGTRLTVV.

The chain employs TRBV28 and TRBJ1-5; no clear D gene. Trimming left V 1 base short and J 0 bases short, with 4 bases between. The CDR3 covers 14 residues. Germline loops: CDR1 MDHEN, CDR2 SYDVKM. As DNA, the CDR3 is TGTGCCAGCAGTTTATCGGTTAGCAATCAGCCCCAGCATTTT. Residues: CASSLSVSNQPQHF.

In its sample, this clone was seen once. V and J are TRBV5-1 and TRBJ1-5; 9 bases align to TRBD1. CDR1 is SGHRS and CDR2 is YFSETQ in the germline V gene. V shed 1 base, J shed 7 bases, and the junction held 3 bases outside the gene matches. The CDR3 loop spans 14 amino acids. CDR3 DNA: TGCGCCAGCAGCTTGCGACAGGGGGGGCAGCCCCAGCATTTT. It specifies CASSLRQGGQPQHF.

This clone was counted once. The chain employs TRBV12-5 and TRBJ1-1; 8 positions match TRBD1. Germline CDR1 and CDR2: LGHNT and FRNRAP. V dropped 4 bases and J dropped 8; count of bases not matched to a gene: 3. CDR3 size: 12 residues. CDR3 sequence reads: CASGYDRGEAFF. In DNA form, the CDR3 reads TGTGCTAGTGGTTACGACAGGGGCGAAGCTTTCTTT.

V is TRBV3-1 (or the pseudogene TRBV3-2) and J is TRBJ1-1; D gene uncertain. The V end lost 6 bases, the J end lost 1 base, and 12 bases lay between the germline ends. The CDR3 has 14 residues. Per the germline V gene, CDR1 is LGHDT and CDR2 is YNNKEL (reference sequence). CDR3: CASSLLGENTEAFF. The CDR3 region has the DNA TGTGCCAGCAGTCTACTCGGGGAGAACACTGAAGCTTTCTTT.

This clone occurred a few times. This chain connects TRBV7-3 to TRBJ2-1, with TRBD1 matching over 7 bases. Per the germline V gene, CDR1 is SGHTA and CDR2 is FQGTGA. The CDR3 has 15 residues. The ends lost 3 bases at V and 4 bases at J; junction bases unmatched: 6. The CDR3 region is CASSLTRTGYNEQFF. As DNA, the CDR3 is TGTGCCAGCAGCTTGACCCGGACAGGTTACAATGAGCAGTTCTTC. The variable domain in full, with the rest retrieved from reference TRBV7-3 and TRBJ2-1, is GAGVSQTPSNKVTEKGKYVELRCDPISGHTALYWYRQSLGQGPEFLIYFQGTGAADDSGLPNDRFFAVRPEGSVSTLKIQRTERGDSAVYLCASSLTRTGYNEQFFGPGTRLTVL.

The chain employs TRBV28 and TRBJ2-7, with D possibly being TRBD1 (5 bases). The CDR3 covers 16 residues. CDR1 is MDHEN, CDR2 SYDVKM, per germline. Trimming pared 4 bases from V and 1 base from J, leaving 17 bases between. CDR3 loop: CASSSYRPPSSYEQYF. CDR3 sequence (DNA): TGTGCCAGCAGTTCTTACAGGCCCCCGAGTTCCTACGAGCAGTACTTC.

The chain recombines TRBV9 with TRBJ2-5, with 9 bases that match TRBD1. The J segment lost 2 bases and the V segment lost 0 bases, leaving 5 bases of the junction unmatched. The CDR3 has 16 residues. Germline CDR1 reads SGDLS; CDR2 reads YYNGEE. The CDR3 region is CASSVATGTGQETQYF. DNA of the CDR3: TGTGCCAGCAGCGTAGCTACCGGGACAGGGCAAGAGACCCAGTACTTC.

The chain couples TRBV5-6 to TRBJ1-5; 9 bases match TRBD1. The CDR3 is made up of 14 amino acids. Germline V CDR1 and CDR2: SGHDT, YYEEEE. V was pared by 2 bases and J by 6 bases, with 3 bases of the junction left unmatched. In DNA form, the CDR3 reads TGTGCCAGCAGCTTAGGGACAGGGCCTCAGCCCCAGCATTTT. Amino acids: CASSLGTGPQPQHF.

At least ten counts were recorded for this clone. The chain carries TRBV4-1 and TRBJ1-2, with D maybe TRBD1 (5 bases). V dropped 4 bases and J dropped 8 bases, with 14 bases sitting between them. The CDR3 consists of 13 residues. Germline CDR1 MGHRA, CDR2 YSYEKL. DNA of the CDR3: TGCGCCAGCAGCCCCCAGGGTTTAGGGGGCTACACCTTC. This encodes CASSPQGLGGYTF.

This clone came up once. V and J are TRBV19 and TRBJ1-4, with D unresolved. Germline lookup yields CDR1 LNHDA and CDR2 SQIVND (reference sequence). This CDR3 comprises 15 residues. Deletions cut 3 bases from V and 1 base from J, with 9 bases between. The CDR3 DNA sequence: TGTGCCAGTAGTATTCGGTCCGGAACTAATGAAAAACTGTTTTTT. Its translation is CASSIRSGTNEKLFF.